Following are 30 T cell receptor beta chains from one sample sequenced in a study of shared clonotypes between healthy human individuals. The assay was immunoSEQ multiplex PCR, and TCRdb's table has in-frame clones only and misses some. The sample carries approximately 1.5 million clones, 95% to 99% recorded once. The sequenced material came from naive CD4+ T cells sorted from blood. Stated subset: CD45RA+ positively selected. Source of these receptors: a man between 25 and 39 years old in good health.

The chain recombines TRBV30 with TRBJ2-3; D is uncertain. V was clipped by 7 bases and J by 5 bases, with 10 bases between them. Germline V lookup: CDR1 GTSNPN, CDR2 SVGIG (reference sequence). The CDR3 is made up of 11 amino acids. The CDR3 region has the DNA TGTGCCTTTAAGCTCAGAGATACGCAGTATTTT. Protein: CAFKLRDTQYF.

Of note for this clone: Other DNA sequences in this specimen translate into the identical CDR3. The chain links TRBV2 to TRBJ2-7, with TRBD1 matching 8 bases. Germline CDR1 is SNHLY and CDR2 is FYNNEI. V shed 5 bases and J 3 bases; nucleotides not matched to a gene: 3. The CDR3 extends over 13 amino acids. The CDR3 is CASSRDRSYEQYF. For the CDR3, the DNA is TGTGCCAGCAGTCGGGACAGGAGCTACGAGCAGTACTTC.

The V call is TRBV5-1, the J call TRBJ2-4; D is perhaps TRBD2 (6 bases). This CDR3 is built from 18 residues. The V end lost 4 bases, the J end lost 7 bases, and 27 bases lay between the germline ends. The germline V gene has CDR1 SGHRS and CDR2 YFSETQ. CDR3 sequence reads: CASSPGSGTGAAGNIQYF. The CDR3, as DNA: TGCGCCAGCAGCCCGGGTTCGGGTACCGGAGCTGCGGGGAACATTCAGTACTTC.

CDR3 residues: CASSSGGRPEQYF. In DNA form, the CDR3 reads TGTGCCAGCAGCTCCGGAGGCAGACCCGAGCAGTACTTC. The V and J genes are TRBV7-2 and TRBJ2-7; D possibly corresponds to TRBD2 (5 bases). V gave up 4 bases and J gave up 6 bases, with 13 bases separating them. The CDR3 is 13 amino acids. The germline gives CDR1 SGHTA, CDR2 FQGNSA.

The chain carries TRBV5-4 and TRBJ2-2; TRBD2 might be the D (5 bases). From germline, CDR1 is SGHNT and CDR2 YYREEE (reference sequence). This CDR3 comprises 13 residues. V was pared by 0 bases and J by 6 bases, with 6 bases between. The CDR3, as DNA: TGTGCCAGCAGCTTGGTACTAGCCGGGGAGCTGTTTTTT. This gives the protein CASSLVLAGELFF.

This rearrangement joins TRBV7-3 to TRBJ1-2; possibly TRBD1 for D (6 bases). With 5 bases removed from V and 10 bases from J, the gap between germline ends came to 14 bases. Germline V lookup: CDR1 SGHTA, CDR2 FQGTGA. The CDR3 runs to 12 residues. CDR3 nucleotides: TGTGCCAGCAGCAGGGACACGCGGACCTACACCTTC. As protein: CASSRDTRTYTF. Full variable domain (remainder filled in from reference TRBV7-3 and TRBJ1-2): GAGVSQTPSNKVTEKGKYVELRCDPISGHTALYWYRQSLGQGPEFLIYFQGTGAADDSGLPNDRFFAVRPEGSVSTLKIQRTERGDSAVYLCASSRDTRTYTFGSGTRLTVV.

The chain uses TRBV7-8 and TRBJ2-1, with 12 bases that match TRBD2. The germline gives CDR1 SGHVS, CDR2 FQNEAQ. The junction had 6 bases not matched to a gene; V was cut back by 6 bases and J by 0 bases. This CDR3 spans 17 amino acids. The CDR3 nucleotides read TGTGCCAGCAGGGGGACTAGCGGGCTGGCCTCCTACAATGAGCAGTTCTTC. It is translated as CASRGTSGLASYNEQFF.

The chain joins TRBV11-3 to TRBJ2-5; TRBD2 matches at 8 bases. This CDR3 has 18 residues. The V and J ends lost 1 base and 5 bases, in that order; junction bases with no gene match: 15. From germline, CDR1 is SGHNT and CDR2 YENEEA. CDR3 region: CASSLGLGREARRETQYF. Written as DNA, the CDR3 is TGTGCCAGCAGCTTAGGGCTGGGGCGGGAGGCCAGAAGGGAGACCCAGTACTTC. Filled out from reference TRBV11-3 and TRBJ2-5, the complete variable domain reads EAGVVQSPRYKIIEKKQPVAFWCNPISGHNTLYWYLQNLGQGPELLIRYENEEAVDDSQLPKDRFSAERLKGVDSTLKIQPAELGDSAVYLCASSLGLGREARRETQYFGPGTRLLVL.

V gene TRBV7-2 combines with J gene TRBJ2-4; perhaps TRBD2 as D (7 bases). The CDR3 consists of 13 residues. Trimming cost V 5 bases and J 6 bases, with 11 bases left between them. CDR1 and CDR2 (germline): SGHTA, FQGNSA. CDR3: CASSLRGGNIQYF. The CDR3 nucleotides are TGTGCCAGCAGCCTAAGGGGGGGAAACATTCAGTACTTC.

A single count supports this clone. The CDR3 sequence: CATSRVRRGGGSYEQYF. The CDR3 DNA follows: TGTGCCACCAGCAGAGTAAGGCGGGGAGGGGGCTCCTACGAGCAGTACTTC. The chain has TRBV15 and TRBJ2-7; possibly TRBD2 for D (7 bases). CDR1 and CDR2 (germline): LNHNV, YYDKDF (reference sequence). The CDR3 extends over 17 amino acids. Deletions cut 1 base from V and 0 bases from J, with 16 bases between. Full variable domain (rest looked up from reference TRBV15 and TRBJ2-7): DAMVIQNPRYQVTQFGKPVTLSCSQTLNHNVMYWYQQKSSQAPKLLFHYYDKDFNNEADTPDNFQSRRPNTSFCFLDIRSPGLGDTAMYLCATSRVRRGGGSYEQYFGPGTRLTVT.

The chain joins TRBV5-4 to TRBJ2-1; D not certain. Trimming removed 0 bases from V and 5 bases from J, with 9 bases in between. The CDR3 has 14 amino acids. Germline CDR1 reads SGHNT; CDR2 reads YYREEE (reference sequence). The CDR3 region has the DNA TGTGCCAGCAGCTTGGCGGTTATTAACAATGAGCAGTTCTTC. It codes for CASSLAVINNEQFF.

To note about this clone: This specimen includes other DNA sequences encoding the same CDR3. This chain connects TRBV11-2 to TRBJ2-4; D unclear. Germline V gene lookup returns CDR1 SGHAT and CDR2 FQNNGV. The V end lost 3 bases, the J end lost 0 bases, and 6 bases lay between the germline ends. This CDR3 region has 14 residues. The chain's CDR3 is CASSFSLAKNIQYF. The CDR3 coding sequence is TGTGCCAGCAGCTTTTCCCTAGCCAAAAACATTCAGTACTTC.

The J gene is TRBJ1-5, the V gene TRBV5-1, with TRBD1 identical over 7 bases. CDR3 length equals 14 residues. The germline V gene has CDR1 SGHRS and CDR2 YFSETQ. V shed 5 bases, J shed 2 bases, and the junction held 4 bases outside the gene matches. DNA of the CDR3: TGCGCCAGCAGTGTTACAGGGGGCAATCAGCCCCAGCATTTT. This codes for CASSVTGGNQPQHF.

This chain connects TRBV9 to TRBJ2-3, with 11 nucleotides matching TRBD2. The CDR3 runs to 18 residues. V lost 3 bases, J lost 7 bases, and 16 bases stayed unmatched. Per the germline V gene, CDR1 is SGDLS and CDR2 is YYNGEE. CDR3 bases: TGTGCCAGCAGCGCGGACGTAGCGGGAGGGCCGTGGGGAAATACGCAGTATTTT. This sequence encodes CASSADVAGGPWGNTQYF.

This chain links TRBV4-3 with TRBJ2-7, with no clear D. This CDR3 contains 14 residues. Trimming removed 0 bases from V and 5 bases from J, with 11 bases in between. Germline lookup yields CDR1 LGHNA and CDR2 YSLEER. The CDR3 bases are TGCGCCAGCAGCCAAGATTATCGGCAGGACGAGCAGTACTTC. Its protein product is CASSQDYRQDEQYF.

The chain recombines TRBV4-2 with TRBJ1-2; no firm D call. V lost 0 bases and J 5 bases, leaving 13 bases between the germline ends. Germline V gene data show CDR1 as LGHNA and CDR2 as YNFKEQ. The CDR3 is 15 amino acids. The CDR3 nucleotides read TGTGCCAGCAGCCAAGATTTCGGACCGGATTATGGCTACACCTTC. Protein sequence: CASSQDFGPDYGYTF.

This clone was observed a single time. The gene calls are TRBV5-8 and TRBJ2-3, with D perhaps TRBD1 (6 bases). There are 15 residues in the CDR3. Trimming removed 4 bases at V and 0 bases at J, with 12 bases between. Per germline, CDR1 SGHTS and CDR2 YDEGEE. The CDR3 bases are TGTGCCAGCAGCGCAGGACAGTTTAGCACAGATACGCAGTATTTT. It translates to CASSAGQFSTDTQYF.

This chain joins TRBV18 and TRBJ1-1; possibly TRBD1 for D (5 bases). V was pared by 2 bases and J by 5 bases, with 12 bases between. Germline assignment: CDR1 KGHSH and CDR2 LQKENI. CDR3 size: 14 residues. The CDR3 nucleotides read TGTGCCAGCTCACCAGGGGGTTGGGGGACTGAAGCTTTCTTT. This gives the protein CASSPGGWGTEAFF.

The J gene is TRBJ2-2, the V gene TRBV19, with D maybe TRBD1 (6 bases). V was pared by 8 bases and J by 6 bases, with 13 bases between. Germline CDR1 and CDR2: LNHDA and SQIVND (reference sequence). The CDR3 runs to 13 residues. DNA for the CDR3: TGTGCCAGTGGAAAACAGGGAGCCGGGGAGCTGTTTTTT. Its protein product is CASGKQGAGELFF.

V gene TRBV10-2 combines with J gene TRBJ1-5, with D unclear. Trimming pared 4 bases from V and 9 bases from J, leaving 10 bases between. Germline V CDR1 and CDR2: WSHSY, SAAADI. The CDR3 loop spans 12 amino acids. CDR3 region: CASSGGGRPQHF. CDR3 nucleotides: TGCGCCAGCAGTGGGGGAGGGAGGCCCCAGCATTTT.

The chain employs TRBV6-1 and TRBJ1-4, with 9 bases fitting TRBD1. The V segment lost 0 bases and the J segment 11 bases; nucleotides outside the gene matches: 7. The CDR3 is made up of 15 amino acids. CDR1 MNHNS and CDR2 SASEGT come from the germline V gene. Here the CDR3 reads CASSEAGQGWVKLFF. Here the CDR3 DNA reads TGTGCCAGCAGTGAAGCAGGACAGGGGTGGGTCAAACTGTTTTTT.

The rearrangement uses TRBV6-6 and TRBJ2-3, with 10 bases matching TRBD2. The CDR3 spans 15 residues. Germline CDR1 reads MNHNY; CDR2 reads SVGAGI (reference sequence). J gave up 8 bases and V 4 bases, and 9 bases lay outside the gene matches. The CDR3 bases are TGTGCCAGCAGTTCTCCTAGCGGGGGAAGGGGTACGCAGTATTTT. This gives the protein CASSSPSGGRGTQYF.

The genes are TRBV4-1 and TRBJ1-1; unclear D gene. V was clipped by 0 bases and J by 1 base, with 9 bases between them. This CDR3 is 15 amino acids long. The V gene's germline CDR1 is MGHRA and CDR2 YSYEKL. The CDR3 DNA follows: TGCGCCAGCAGCCAAGAAAAAAGACGGAACACTGAAGCTTTCTTT. Translating it yields CASSQEKRRNTEAFF.

V gene TRBV4-1 combines with J gene TRBJ2-3, with unresolved D. The CDR3 is made up of 15 amino acids. Germline CDR1 is MGHRA and CDR2 is YSYEKL. V lost 0 bases to trimming and J lost 1 base, with 8 bases between them. This CDR3 is CASSQESQRTDTQYF. The CDR3 bases are TGCGCCAGCAGCCAAGAAAGTCAGCGCACAGATACGCAGTATTTT.

The gene calls are TRBV25-1 and TRBJ1-1; weak D call: TRBD1 (5 bases). V was pared by 5 bases and J by 7 bases, with 11 bases between. The CDR3 is 12 residues long. Germline CDR1 reads MGHDK; CDR2 reads SYGVNS. CDR3 in DNA: TGTGCCAGCAGTATCTACACAGGTGAAGCTTTCTTT. Residues: CASSIYTGEAFF.

The chain is built from TRBV7-2 and TRBJ2-1, with D perhaps TRBD2 (6 bases). V shed 5 bases and J shed 4 bases, with 18 bases lying between them. Per the germline V gene, CDR1 is SGHTA and CDR2 is FQGNSA. The CDR3 extends over 16 amino acids. CDR3 region: CASSQKPGVPYNEQFF. For the CDR3, the DNA is TGTGCCAGCAGCCAGAAACCGGGAGTTCCGTACAATGAGCAGTTCTTC.

The rearrangement joins TRBV7-3 to TRBJ2-1; perhaps TRBD2 as D (5 bases). V was clipped by 5 bases and J by 6 bases, with 14 bases between them. Germline assignment: CDR1 SGHTA and CDR2 FQGTGA. The CDR3 consists of 14 residues. This chain's CDR3 is CASSEMGVVNEQFF. CDR3 DNA sequence: TGTGCCAGCAGCGAAATGGGAGTTGTCAATGAGCAGTTCTTC.

Comments on this clone: Other DNA sequences from this sample encode an identical CDR3 as well. The chain combines TRBV5-6 with TRBJ1-5; no definite D call. Per germline, CDR1 SGHDT and CDR2 YYEEEE. The CDR3 sequence is 14 residues long. Trimming stripped 0 bases from V and 1 base from J, with 5 bases between. The CDR3 sequence: CASSLAPSNQPQHF. In DNA, the CDR3 is TGTGCCAGCAGCTTGGCTCCGAGCAATCAGCCCCAGCATTTT.

The J gene is TRBJ1-3, the V gene TRBV5-1, with unresolved D. V dropped 2 bases and J dropped 0 bases, with 12 bases sitting between them. CDR3 length equals 16 residues. Germline lookup yields CDR1 SGHRS and CDR2 YFSETQ. The CDR3 region is CASSFDRLSSGNTIYF. CDR3 bases: TGCGCCAGCAGCTTTGATCGCCTCAGCTCTGGAAACACCATATATTTT.

This chain joins TRBV15 and TRBJ2-1; D is perhaps TRBD1 (6 bases). This CDR3 contains 16 residues. V gave up 2 bases and J gave up 0 bases, with 11 bases separating them. Germline V gene lookup returns CDR1 LNHNV and CDR2 YYDKDF (reference sequence). In DNA form, the CDR3 reads TGTGCCACCAGCAGATTTGACAGGAGCTCCTACAATGAGCAGTTCTTC. Translating it yields CATSRFDRSSYNEQFF.